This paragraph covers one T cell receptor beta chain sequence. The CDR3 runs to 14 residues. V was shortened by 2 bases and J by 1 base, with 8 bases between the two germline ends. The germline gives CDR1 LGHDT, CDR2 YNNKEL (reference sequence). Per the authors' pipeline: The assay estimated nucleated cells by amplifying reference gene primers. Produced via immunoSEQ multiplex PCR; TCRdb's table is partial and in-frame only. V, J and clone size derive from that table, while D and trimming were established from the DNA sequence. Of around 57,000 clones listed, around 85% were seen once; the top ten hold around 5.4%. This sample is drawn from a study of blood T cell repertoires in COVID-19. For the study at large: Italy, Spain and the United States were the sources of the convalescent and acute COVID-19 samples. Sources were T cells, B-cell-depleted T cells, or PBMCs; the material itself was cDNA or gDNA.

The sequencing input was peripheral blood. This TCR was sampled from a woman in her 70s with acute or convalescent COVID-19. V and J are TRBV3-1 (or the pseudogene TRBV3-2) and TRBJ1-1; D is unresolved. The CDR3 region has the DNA TGTGCCAGCAGCCAATTCCGGGGGAACACTGAAGCTTTCTTT. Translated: CASSQFRGNTEAFF.